This TCR beta chain was obtained from a study of response to subunit inactivated influenza vaccine. This clonotype was recorded a few times. V was shortened by 7 bases and J by 5 bases, with 16 bases between the two germline ends. The CDR3 has 14 residues. The germline V gene has CDR1 KGHSH and CDR2 LQKENI. A single record per CDR3 protein comes from TCRdb applying MiXCR to the RT-PCR reads. Found here are under 850,000 distinct CDR3 sequences, about 18% of them singletons; the top ten hold approximately 11%. The TCR comes from a man in his fifties who received an inactivated influenza vaccine. The chain is built from TRBV18 and TRBJ2-3, with D tentatively TRBD2 (6 bases). The sample in question was PBMCs from blood, obtained less than 6 days after vaccination. The chain's CDR3 is CASCPSSAGDTQYF. The DNA of the CDR3 is TGTGCCAGCTGCCCCTCTAGCGCGGGAGATACGCAGTATTTT.